The 28 T cell receptor beta chains given below trace back to one sample, sequenced in a study of shared clonotypes between healthy human individuals. Some clones are missing from TCRdb's copy, which holds only in-frame ones; the method was immunoSEQ multiplex PCR. The sample comprises about 1 million clones, about 80% of which are singletons, and about 0.52% rests with the top ten. Sequenced: memory CD4+ T cells from PBMCs. Documented subset: CD45RA-negative fraction. These receptors were taken from a man between 18 and 29 years old in good health. Some clones in this sample may be carry-over from other donors' samples.

The rearrangement links TRBV7-9 to TRBJ2-4; perhaps TRBD1 as D (6 bases). Germline lookup yields CDR1 SEHNR and CDR2 FQNEAQ (reference sequence). Trimming pared 5 bases from V and 10 bases from J, leaving 18 bases between. The CDR3 runs 14 residues. In nucleotides, the CDR3 is TGTGCCAGCAGCCCCCTCGGCAGGGGAAGAATTCAGTACTTC. Translation gives CASSPLGRGRIQYF.

The chain uses TRBV18 and TRBJ2-7; 7 nucleotides align to TRBD1. Looked up from germline, CDR1 is KGHSH and CDR2 is LQKENI. J lost 2 bases, V lost 4 bases, and 2 bases had no gene match. The CDR3 has 13 residues. The CDR3 DNA reads as TGTGCCAGCTCACTCGACAGGGCCTACGAGCAGTACTTC. Amino acids: CASSLDRAYEQYF.

The rearrangement joins TRBV6-1 to TRBJ1-3; no definite D call. CDR1 is MNHNS, CDR2 SASEGT, per germline. The CDR3 contains 13 residues. With 4 bases removed from V and 4 bases from J, the gap between germline ends came to 8 bases. Here the CDR3 DNA reads TGTGCCAGCAGTGCTTACCCCGGAAACACCATATATTTT. It translates to CASSAYPGNTIYF.

The chain couples TRBV7-2 to TRBJ2-7, with unresolved D. Per the germline V gene, CDR1 is SGHTA and CDR2 is FQGNSA. CDR3 size: 14 residues. The V end lost 1 base, the J end lost 9 bases, and 16 bases lay between the germline ends. The CDR3 is CASSLEVSWAGQYF. The CDR3 coding sequence is TGTGCCAGCAGCTTAGAGGTGTCTTGGGCAGGGCAGTACTTC.

The chain combines TRBV7-2 with TRBJ2-3; D might be TRBD1 (6 bases). The CDR3 has 18 amino acids. The germline gives CDR1 SGHTA, CDR2 FQGNSA. V was clipped by 4 bases and J by 1 base, with 21 bases between them. The CDR3: CASSYHRVLPPGTDTQYF. The CDR3 DNA reads TGTGCCAGCAGCTACCACAGGGTCCTTCCTCCGGGCACAGATACGCAGTATTTT.

V usage is TRBV10-3 and J usage is TRBJ1-6; 7 bases fit TRBD1. From germline, CDR1 is ENHRY and CDR2 SYGVKD. Trimming took 5 bases from V and 9 from J; bases not matched to a gene: 1. The CDR3 has 12 amino acids. CDR3 nucleotides: TGTGCCATCAGTTCAGGGGGTTCACCCCTCCACTTT. Protein sequence: CAISSGGSPLHF.

This chain links TRBV7-2 with TRBJ2-5; D not resolved. The end of the DNA aligns better with TRBJ2-7, so the J call may be wrong. CDR3 length: 12 amino acids. Germline CDR1 reads SGHTA; CDR2 reads FQGNSA. CDR3 region: CASSLNFGEQYF. The CDR3 DNA is TGTGCCAGCAGCCTTAATTTTGGCGAGCAGTACTTC.

This sequence joins TRBV4-2 and TRBJ2-1; 11 bases agree with TRBD2. The germline V gene encodes CDR1 LGHNA and CDR2 YNFKEQ. CDR3 length: 15 residues. V shed 4 bases and J 4 bases; nucleotides not matched to a gene: 3. This CDR3 reads CASSRGLAEYNEQFF. The CDR3 DNA sequence: TGTGCCAGCAGCCGGGGACTAGCGGAATACAATGAGCAGTTCTTC.

For this clone: This specimen includes other DNA sequences encoding the same CDR3. The chain recombines TRBV9 with TRBJ2-3, with no clear D. V was shortened by 0 bases and J by 2 bases, with 7 bases between the two germline ends. There are 14 residues in the CDR3. Germline CDR1 and CDR2: SGDLS and YYNGEE. CDR3 protein: CASSVGSATDTQYF. CDR3 nucleotides: TGTGCCAGCAGCGTAGGGTCAGCCACAGATACGCAGTATTTT.

The chain carries TRBV2 and TRBJ1-2; tentative D call: TRBD1 (5 bases). Germline V gives CDR1 SNHLY, CDR2 FYNNEI. Between the trimmed V and J ends, which lost 6 bases and 8 bases, there was a span of 19 bases. This CDR3 spans 14 amino acids. The CDR3, as DNA: TGTGCCAGCAGCGCAAGCGGGACCGGGTTAGGCTACACCTTC. Translated, it gives CASSASGTGLGYTF.

The V call is TRBV6-1, the J call TRBJ1-5, with a tentative D call TRBD1 (6 bases). In germline, CDR1 is MNHNS, CDR2 SASEGT. The CDR3 consists of 15 residues. Trimming pared 7 bases from V and 1 base from J, leaving 14 bases between. CDR3 nucleotide sequence: TGTGCCAGCAACCGCAGGGGAGGGAGCAATCAGCCCCAGCATTTT. It is translated as CASNRRGGSNQPQHF.

The rearrangement links TRBV6-1 to TRBJ2-5; 12 bases are shared with TRBD2. The CDR3 is made up of 15 amino acids. The germline gives CDR1 MNHNS, CDR2 SASEGT. The V segment lost 5 bases and the J segment 2 bases; nucleotides outside the gene matches: 3. The CDR3 spells CASSRTSGIQETQYF. CDR3 nucleotide sequence: TGTGCCAGCAGTAGGACTAGCGGGATTCAAGAGACCCAGTACTTC.

This clone was detected once. This chain links TRBV9 with TRBJ2-2; D call uncertain. CDR1 and CDR2 from the germline V gene are SGDLS and YYNGEE. The CDR3 has 13 residues. The V end lost 4 bases, the J end lost 3 bases, and 7 bases lay between the germline ends. CDR3 bases: TGTGCCAGCAGCCGCGACCACACCGGGGAGCTGTTTTTT. Protein sequence: CASSRDHTGELFF.

The V gene is TRBV7-9, the J gene TRBJ2-2, with 7 bases that match TRBD1. CDR3 length: 15 amino acids. V shed 1 base, J shed 4 bases, and the junction held 3 bases outside the gene matches. CDR1 and CDR2 from the germline V gene are SEHNR and FQNEAQ (reference sequence). The CDR3 region has the DNA TGTGCCAGCAGCTTAGTGACAGGGTCCACCGGGGAGCTGTTTTTT. Encoded protein: CASSLVTGSTGELFF.

V gene TRBV7-2 combines with J gene TRBJ2-2; possible D gene TRBD2, 5 bases. Trimming stripped 6 bases from V and 6 bases from J, with 11 bases between. This CDR3 is 13 amino acids long. Looked up from germline, CDR1 is SGHTA and CDR2 is FQGNSA. CDR3 protein: CASSLERPGELFF. CDR3 nucleotides: TGTGCCAGCAGTCTAGAGCGGCCCGGGGAGCTGTTTTTT.

The J gene is TRBJ2-1, the V gene TRBV7-2, with D tentatively TRBD2 (6 bases). The CDR3 has 13 amino acids. The V gene's germline CDR1 is SGHTA and CDR2 FQGNSA. Trimming shortened V by 5 bases and J by 5 bases, and 10 bases separated the two germline ends. The CDR3 loop reads CASSAGRNNEQFF. DNA of the CDR3: TGTGCCAGCAGCGCGGGACGCAACAATGAGCAGTTCTTC.

V and J are TRBV11-3 and TRBJ2-2, with TRBD2 identical over 7 bases. In germline, CDR1 is SGHNT, CDR2 YENEEA. This CDR3 spans 16 amino acids. V trimming: 5 bases; J trimming: 3 bases; junction bases outside the gene matches: 9. The CDR3 DNA sequence: TGTGCCAGCAGCCCACCCGGGACTACGGACACCGGGGAGCTGTTTTTT. It codes for CASSPPGTTDTGELFF.

This clone was observed a few times. This chain connects TRBV5-1 to TRBJ1-4; TRBD1 is a possible D gene (5 bases). The CDR3 consists of 15 residues. Trimming left V 2 bases short and J 3 bases short, with 11 bases between. Germline CDR1 is SGHRS and CDR2 is YFSETQ. CDR3 sequence (DNA): TGCGCCAGCAGCTTTCAGGGAGATCCTAATGAAAAACTGTTTTTT. This encodes CASSFQGDPNEKLFF.

The chain links TRBV18 to TRBJ1-4; 7 bases line up with TRBD1. Germline-derived CDR1 and CDR2 are KGHSH and LQKENI. The junction had 15 bases not matched to a gene; V was cut back by 6 bases and J by 5 bases. CDR3 length: 17 amino acids. The CDR3 loop is CASSVFDLRQGNEKLFF. CDR3 nucleotides: TGTGCCAGCTCTGTATTTGATCTCCGACAGGGAAATGAAAAACTGTTTTTT.

The chain recombines TRBV6-5 with TRBJ1-5; a possible D gene is TRBD1 (5 bases). The V gene's germline CDR1 is MNHEY and CDR2 SVGAGI. There are 13 residues in the CDR3. V gave up 9 bases and J gave up 5 bases, with 14 bases separating them. The CDR3 here is CASKRGEDQPQHF. The CDR3 region has the DNA TGTGCCAGTAAGAGGGGTGAGGATCAGCCCCAGCATTTT.

The rearrangement joins TRBV2 to TRBJ2-1; possibly TRBD1 or TRBD2 for D (5 bases each). V was trimmed by 5 bases and J by 9 bases, leaving 20 bases between them. The CDR3 is 15 residues long. Germline values: CDR1 SNHLY, CDR2 FYNNEI. The CDR3 DNA is TGTGCCAGCAGTCCCCGGGACCCCACCTCCTCTGAGCAGTTCTTC. Protein: CASSPRDPTSSEQFF.

In regard to this clone: This likely reflects a read error, since a far larger clone is one base away. The genes are TRBV19 and TRBJ2-2; 8 bases map to TRBD1. CDR1 and CDR2 from the germline V gene are LNHDA and SQIVND (reference sequence). The trim removed 3 bases at V and 3 bases at J, leaving 3 bases unmatched. The CDR3 totals 15 residues. The CDR3 reads CASSMTGVDTGELFF. The CDR3 DNA sequence: TGTGCCAGTAGTATGACAGGGGTCGACACCGGGGAGCTGTTTTTT. Together with reference TRBV19 and TRBJ2-2, the CDR3 gives the full variable domain: DGGITQSPKYLFRKEGQNVTLSCEQNLNHDAMYWYRQDPGQGLRLIYYSQIVNDFQKGDIAEGYSVSREKKESFPLTVTSAQKNPTAFYLCASSMTGVDTGELFFGEGSRLTVL.

The chain links TRBV6-1 to TRBJ2-2; D possibly corresponds to TRBD2 (8 bases). CDR1 MNHNS and CDR2 SASEGT come from the germline V gene. The CDR3 is 14 residues long. The V and J ends lost 8 bases and 7 bases respectively, with 17 bases between them. The CDR3 nucleotides read TGTGCCAGCCGGGACAGCGGGAGTAGCGGGGAGCTGTTTTTT. Its protein is CASRDSGSSGELFF.

CDR3 loop: CASHVRSASSYNEQFF. CDR3 DNA: TGTGCCAGCCACGTCCGTAGCGCCAGCTCCTACAATGAGCAGTTCTTC. This chain connects TRBV28 to TRBJ2-1; weak D call: TRBD2 (5 bases). Germline-derived CDR1 and CDR2 are MDHEN and SYDVKM. This CDR3 is built from 16 residues. Trimming took off 8 bases at V and 0 bases at J, with 17 bases between the two ends. Combining the CDR3 with reference TRBV28 and TRBJ2-1 gives the whole variable domain DVKVTQSSRYLVKRTGEKVFLECVQDMDHENMFWYRQDPGLGLRLIYFSYDVKMKEKGDIPEGYSVSREKKERFSLILESASTNQTSMYLCASHVRSASSYNEQFFGPGTRLTVL.

V usage is TRBV5-6 and J usage is TRBJ1-1; D might be TRBD1 (5 bases). The V gene's germline CDR1 is SGHDT and CDR2 YYEEEE. The CDR3 loop spans 15 amino acids. V dropped 4 bases and J dropped 2 bases, with 15 bases sitting between them. CDR3 protein: CASSPGSVINTEAFF. The CDR3 coding sequence is TGTGCCAGCAGCCCAGGGAGTGTGATCAACACTGAAGCTTTCTTT.

As for this clone: Other DNA variants within this sample encode the same CDR3. Here the CDR3 reads CASSAQGYEQYF. In DNA, the CDR3 is TGTGCCAGCAGTGCACAGGGTTACGAGCAGTACTTC. The chain recombines TRBV6-1 with TRBJ2-7, with D maybe TRBD1 (6 bases). The CDR3 is 12 amino acids. Trimming took off 4 bases at V and 4 bases at J, with 8 bases between the two ends. Per the germline V gene, CDR1 is MNHNS and CDR2 is SASEGT.

The V gene is TRBV28, the J gene TRBJ1-2; no definite D call. Germline lookup yields CDR1 MDHEN and CDR2 SYDVKM. The length of the CDR3 is 15 residues. The V and J ends lost 2 bases and 4 bases respectively, with 14 bases between them. The CDR3, as DNA: TGTGCCAGCAGTTTACCGGACGGGGTTGGCTATGGCTACACCTTC. Amino acids: CASSLPDGVGYGYTF.

Points on this clone: This specimen includes other DNA sequences encoding the same CDR3. V is TRBV5-6 and J is TRBJ2-1; perhaps TRBD2 as D (6 bases). Germline CDR1 SGHDT, CDR2 YYEEEE. V was pared by 1 base and J by 4 bases, with 12 bases between. CDR3 length: 15 residues. The CDR3 here is CASSLFSGGYNEQFF. CDR3 nucleotide sequence: TGTGCCAGCAGCTTGTTTAGCGGAGGTTACAATGAGCAGTTCTTC.